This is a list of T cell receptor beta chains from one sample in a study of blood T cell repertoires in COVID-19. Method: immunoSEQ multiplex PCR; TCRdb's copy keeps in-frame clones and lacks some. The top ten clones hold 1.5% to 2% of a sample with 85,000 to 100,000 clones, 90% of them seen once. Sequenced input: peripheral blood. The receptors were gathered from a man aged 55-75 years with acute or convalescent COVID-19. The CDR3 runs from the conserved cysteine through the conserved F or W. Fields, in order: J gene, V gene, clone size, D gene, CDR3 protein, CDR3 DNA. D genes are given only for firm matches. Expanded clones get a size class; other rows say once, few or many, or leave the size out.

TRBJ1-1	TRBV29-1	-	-	CSVERGGTEAFF	TGCAGCGTTGAAAGGGGTGGCACTGAAGCTTTCTTT
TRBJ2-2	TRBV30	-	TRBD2	CAWRRGINTGELFF	TGTGCCTGGAGGCGGGGGATCAACACCGGGGAGCTGTTTTTT
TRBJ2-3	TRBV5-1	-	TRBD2	CASHEAGGKGDTQYF	TGCGCCAGCCACGAAGCGGGGGGAAAGGGAGATACGCAGTATTTT
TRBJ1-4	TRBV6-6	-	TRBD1	CASSRQGRNEKLFF	TGTGCCAGCAGTCGACAGGGTAGGAATGAAAAACTGTTTTTT
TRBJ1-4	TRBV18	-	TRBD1	CASSPGTGSNEKLFF	TGTGCCAGCTCACCCGGGACAGGGAGTAATGAAAAACTGTTTTTT
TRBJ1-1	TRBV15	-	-	CATSRTGNTEAFF	TGTGCCACCAGCAGGACAGGAAACACTGAAGCTTTCTTT
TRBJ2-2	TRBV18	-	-	CASSPFPGTGELFF	TGTGCCAGCTCACCATTTCCCGGGACCGGGGAGCTGTTTTTT
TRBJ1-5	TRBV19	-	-	CASSPERESNQPQHF	TGTGCCAGTAGCCCCGAGCGGGAGAGCAATCAGCCCCAGCATTTT
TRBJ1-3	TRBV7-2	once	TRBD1	CASSPIPTGGNTIYF	TGTGCCAGCAGTCCTATCCCGACAGGGGGAAACACCATATATTTT
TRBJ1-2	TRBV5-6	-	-	CASSLREGPHSGYTF	TGTGCCAGCAGCTTGAGGGAGGGCCCGCACAGCGGCTACACCTTC
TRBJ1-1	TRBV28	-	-	CASSLGGAGRMAEAFF	TGTGCCAGCAGTTTAGGGGGGGCAGGGAGGATGGCTGAAGCTTTCTTT
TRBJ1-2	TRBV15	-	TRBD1	CATSRGGTGGFGYTF	TGTGCCACCAGCAGAGGAGGGACAGGGGGCTTTGGCTACACCTTC
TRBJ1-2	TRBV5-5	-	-	CASSLAGAKNYGYTF	TGTGCCAGCAGCTTGGCCGGAGCTAAGAACTATGGCTACACCTTC
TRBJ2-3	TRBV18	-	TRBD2	CASSPIQRGGQDTQYF	TGTGCCAGCTCACCAATCCAGCGGGGGGGTCAGGATACGCAGTATTTT
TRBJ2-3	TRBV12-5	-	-	CAVSGQYF	TGTGCTGTCTCGGGGCAGTATTTT
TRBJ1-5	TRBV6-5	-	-	CASKEFNSNQPQHF	TGTGCCAGCAAGGAGTTCAATAGCAATCAGCCCCAGCATTTT
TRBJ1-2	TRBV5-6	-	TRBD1	CASSLGGQGNYGYTF	TGTGCCAGCAGCTTGGGGGGACAGGGTAACTATGGCTACACCTTC
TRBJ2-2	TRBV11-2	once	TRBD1	CASSFEGARTGELFF	TGTGCCAGCAGCTTCGAGGGGGCGCGCACCGGGGAGCTGTTTTTT
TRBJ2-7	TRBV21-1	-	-	CASSKGPDPGDEQYF	TGTGCCAGCAGCAAAGGCCCCGACCCAGGGGACGAGCAGTACTTC
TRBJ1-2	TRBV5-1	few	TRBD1	CASRPGTGGRFSGYTF	TGCGCCAGCAGGCCCGGGACAGGGGGCAGGTTCAGTGGCTACACCTTC
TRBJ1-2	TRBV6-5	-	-	CASRAEAGGYGYTF	TGTGCCAGCAGGGCGGAAGCGGGAGGATATGGCTACACCTTC
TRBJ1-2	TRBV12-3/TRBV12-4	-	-	CASSLSGSYGYTF	TGTGCCAGCAGTCTTAGTGGTTCCTATGGCTACACCTTC
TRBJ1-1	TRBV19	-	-	CASSIAGRTDEAFF	TGTGCCAGTAGTATAGCAGGGCGGACAGATGAAGCTTTCTTT
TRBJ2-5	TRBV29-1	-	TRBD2	CRVGGESETQYF	TGCAGAGTGGGGGGGGAGTCGGAGACCCAGTACTTC
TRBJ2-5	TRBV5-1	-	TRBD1	CASSSRTGRVETQYF	TGCGCCAGCAGCTCCAGGACAGGGCGGGTGGAGACCCAGTACTTC
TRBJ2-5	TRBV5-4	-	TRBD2	CASSLRTSGETQYF	TGTGCCAGCAGCCTAAGGACTAGTGGGGAGACCCAGTACTTC
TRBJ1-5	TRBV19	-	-	CASRVQGSDQPQHF	TGTGCCAGTCGGGTGCAGGGGAGCGATCAGCCCCAGCATTTT
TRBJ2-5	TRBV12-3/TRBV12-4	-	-	CASSFNIQETQYF	TGTGCCAGCAGTTTTAACATTCAAGAGACCCAGTACTTC
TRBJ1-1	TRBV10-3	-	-	CAIRRESRTEAFF	TGTGCCATCAGGAGGGAATCTCGCACTGAAGCTTTCTTT
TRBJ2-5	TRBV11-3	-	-	CASSRAEQETQYF	TGTGCCAGCAGCCGAGCGGAGCAAGAGACCCAGTACTTC
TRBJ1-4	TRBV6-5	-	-	CASSLGHWNEKLFF	TGTGCCAGCAGTTTGGGACACTGGAATGAAAAACTGTTTTTT
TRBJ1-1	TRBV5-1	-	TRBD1	CASTRTGNTEAFF	TGCGCCAGCACCAGGACAGGGAACACTGAAGCTTTCTTT
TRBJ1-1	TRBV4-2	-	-	CASSQGTVGTEAFF	TGTGCCAGCAGCCAAGGAACAGTTGGGACTGAAGCTTTCTTT
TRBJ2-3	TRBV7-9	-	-	CATDLPGSTPSTDTQYF	TGTGCCACTGACCTCCCGGGGTCCACGCCTAGCACAGATACGCAGTATTTT
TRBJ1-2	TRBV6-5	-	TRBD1	CASSQTGGYGYTF	TGTGCCAGCAGTCAGACAGGGGGGTATGGCTACACCTTC
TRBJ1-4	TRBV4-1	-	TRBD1	CASSSRDSGNEKLFF	TGCGCCAGCAGCAGTCGGGACAGTGGTAATGAAAAACTGTTTTTT
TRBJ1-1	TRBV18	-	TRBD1	CASSPRDRATNTEAFF	TGTGCCAGCTCACCACGGGACAGGGCGACGAACACTGAAGCTTTCTTT
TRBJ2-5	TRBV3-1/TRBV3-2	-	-	CASSQSGGWFEETQYF	TGTGCCAGCAGCCAGTCCGGGGGATGGTTTGAGGAGACCCAGTACTTC
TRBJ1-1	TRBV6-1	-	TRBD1	CASSEATGKNEAFF	TGTGCCAGCAGTGAAGCGACAGGGAAAAATGAAGCTTTCTTT
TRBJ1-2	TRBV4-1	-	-	CASSQGRGAPGYTF	TGCGCCAGCAGCCAAGGGCGGGGGGCGCCTGGCTACACCTTC
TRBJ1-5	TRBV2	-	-	CASSPLTANQPQHF	TGTGCCAGCAGTCCCTTGACAGCCAATCAGCCCCAGCATTTT
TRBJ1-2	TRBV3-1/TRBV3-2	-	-	CASSQEGAIYGYTF	TGTGCCAGCAGCCAAGAGGGGGCCATCTATGGCTACACCTTC
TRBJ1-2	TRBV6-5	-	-	CASSYGFGDGYTF	TGTGCCAGCAGTTACGGTTTCGGGGATGGCTACACCTTC
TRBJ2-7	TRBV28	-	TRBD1	CASRPRTGGRNEQYF	TGTGCCAGCAGGCCACGGACAGGGGGGAGAAACGAGCAGTACTTC
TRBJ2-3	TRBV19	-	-	CASSIGKAGRHTDTQYF	TGTGCCAGTAGTATAGGTAAAGCGGGCCGACACACAGATACGCAGTATTTT
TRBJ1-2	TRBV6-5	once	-	CASSYSRELYGYTF	TGTGCCAGCAGTTACTCGAGGGAGCTCTATGGCTACACCTTC
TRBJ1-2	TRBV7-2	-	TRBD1	CASSLGAQGARGYTF	TGTGCCAGCAGCTTGGGGGCGCAGGGGGCGCGGGGCTACACCTTC
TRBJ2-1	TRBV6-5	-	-	CASRPGFSSYNEQFF	TGTGCCAGCAGGCCAGGCTTTAGCTCCTACAATGAGCAGTTCTTC
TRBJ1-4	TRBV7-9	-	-	CASSLASGGNEKLFF	TGTGCCAGCAGCTTAGCGTCCGGGGGAAACGAAAAACTGTTTTTT
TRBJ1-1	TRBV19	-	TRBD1	CASWDRGIEAFF	TGTGCCAGTTGGGACAGGGGTATTGAAGCTTTCTTT
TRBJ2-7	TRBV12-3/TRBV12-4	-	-	CASSLTYEQYF	TGTGCCAGCAGTCTAACCTACGAGCAGTACTTC
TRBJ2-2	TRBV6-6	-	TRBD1	CASSRAGGFTGELFF	TGTGCCAGCAGTCGGGCAGGGGGCTTCACCGGGGAGCTGTTTTTT
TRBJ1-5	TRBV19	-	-	CASRGHLNQPQHF	TGTGCCAGCCGGGGACACCTCAATCAGCCCCAGCATTTT
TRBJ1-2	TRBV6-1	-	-	CASSESVGLGYTF	TGTGCCAGCAGTGAATCTGTGGGCCTCGGCTACACCTTC
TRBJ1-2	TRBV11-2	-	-	CASSLSGGGGYTF	TGTGCCAGCAGCCTTAGCGGGGGGGGCGGCTACACCTTC
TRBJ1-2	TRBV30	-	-	CAWKGSYGEGNDYGYTF	TGTGCCTGGAAAGGGTCCTACGGTGAGGGAAACGACTATGGCTACACCTTC
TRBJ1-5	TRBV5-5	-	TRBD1	CASSWTGGNQPQHF	TGTGCCAGCAGCTGGACAGGGGGAAATCAGCCCCAGCATTTT